Below, one T cell receptor (beta chain) is given with its context. Its antigen is unknown. These data are taken from a study of follicular helper T cells after annual influenza vaccination. Study summary: Some donors were sampled over the 2013-2014, 2014-2015 and 2015-2016 vaccinations. Study observations and caveats: Productive TCRB sequences came from only about 10-23% of cells. Successive annual vaccinations recalled a recurrent oligoclonal ICOS+CD38+ cTfh response with influenza-specific clonotypes.

Time point specified: 2014-2015 season, pre-vaccination. This CDR3 is built from 15 residues. The V gene's germline CDR1 is SGDLS and CDR2 YYNGEE. V was trimmed by 5 bases and J by 0 bases, leaving 12 bases between them. This table comes from immunoSEQ multiplex PCR, and its TCRdb copy is limited to in-frame clones, with some not included. The table has roughly 13,000 clones, 84% seen once. Material: CXCR5- memory CD4+ T cells sorted from blood, obtained on the day of influenza vaccination. The TCR originated in an adult who received the influenza vaccine. This chain joins TRBV9 and TRBJ2-1, with no clear D. The chain's CDR3 is CASSPSQSSYNEQFF. Here the CDR3 DNA reads TGTGCCAGCAGTCCAAGCCAGAGCTCCTACAATGAGCAGTTCTTC.